This T cell receptor beta chain emerged from a study of a mutant IDH1 vaccine in newly diagnosed glioma. TCRdb keeps only in-frame clones here, not all; method: immunoSEQ multiplex PCR. The table has roughly 74,000 clones, 70% to 90% seen once. Concerning this clone: What it binds is not known.

Time point defined: week 23, last vaccination. Each dose delivered 300 ug of mutant IDH1 20-mer peptide subcutaneously with imiquimod. This CDR3 region has 13 residues. In germline, CDR1 is SQVTM, CDR2 ANQGSEA. V dropped 2 bases and J dropped 9; count of bases not matched to a gene: 8. The source of this sequence is a man younger than 40 with glioma. Some clones in this sample may be carry-over from other donors' samples. The starting material was PBMCs, obtained from a glioma patient whose treatment included an IDH1 peptide vaccine. V is TRBV29-1 and J is TRBJ1-1; 8 nucleotides line up with TRBD1. The CDR3 bases are TGCAGCGTTGAAACCCCGGGACAGGTCAAAGCTTTCTTT. Its protein is CSVETPGQVKAFF.